This T cell receptor beta chain was captured in a study of T-cell memory formation after mild COVID-19. About the research overall: TCR clusters were mostly donor specific. Regarding the study as a whole: Clones contracting across day 15 to 85 had a balanced CD4/CD8 profile; later expanding clones leaned CD4+. The finding that pre-infection memory included some responding clones suggested that cross-reactive memory joined.

TCRdb processed the 5' RACE reads anew with MiXCR; each CDR3 protein has one entry. The sample contains under 200,000 distinct CDR3 sequences, 13% of which appear only once. There are 15 residues in the CDR3. V was cut by 6 bases and J by 5 bases, with 17 bases left in between. CDR1 and CDR2 (germline): SGHTA, FQGNSA. As regards this clonotype: Antigen specificity is unknown.

The clonotype was recovered from a man younger than 35 who had mild COVID-19 (a few samples of this study predate the infection). Cell type and time point are not known. The specimen was PBMCs or a T cell subset sorted from them (not recorded which). The chain links TRBV7-2 to TRBJ2-1; D remains unclear. The CDR3 nucleotides are TGTGCCAGCAGACTGAGAACTCTCCTAAACAATGAGCAGTTCTTC. Translating it yields CASRLRTLLNNEQFF.